This TCR beta chain was captured by sequencing in a study of blood T cell repertoires in COVID-19. Under the authors' procedure: Estimated nucleated cell counts came from reference gene primer amplification. Using immunoSEQ multiplex PCR, the repertoire was profiled, and TCRdb retains in-frame clones only, with some absent. That table gives V, J and clone size, and the DNA gave D and trimming. Altogether about 200,000 clones are present, 82% being singletons, with the ten largest covering about 4.8%. The V gene's germline CDR1 is SQVTM and CDR2 ANQGSEA. V lost 3 bases, J lost 6 bases, and 5 bases lay in between. CDR3 size: 11 residues.

The TCR sequence derives from a woman between 65 and 79 years old with COVID-19, enrolled during active disease. Sequenced material: peripheral blood. This chain connects TRBV29-1 to TRBJ2-2; weak D call: TRBD2 (5 bases). In DNA form, the CDR3 reads TGCAGCGTTGAGAGGGCCGGGGAGCTGTTTTTT. Its protein product is CSVERAGELFF.